The sequence of this T cell receptor (beta chain) was determined in a study of neurological immune-mediated disorders. Whole-study findings and limits: Across subjects, expanded clones had no CDR3 amino acid sequences in common, pointing to private repertoires in all groups. TCR clonal expansion peaked in HTLV-1-associated myelopathy patients and was lowest in multiple sclerosis patients.

This clonotype was seen ten or more times. Its antigen remains unidentified. Germline V gene lookup returns CDR1 MGHRA and CDR2 YSYEKL. Trimming pared 1 base from V and 8 bases from J, leaving 5 bases between. This CDR3 contains 12 residues. Synthesis of cDNA used 5'RACE (with 10-nucleotide random UMIs). Using its own MiXCR run on the 5' RACE reads, TCRdb lists one record per CDR3 protein. This table has more than 55,000 distinct CDR3 sequences, approximately 25% appearing once. Noted time point: technical triplicate 2. It was from 2 million PBMCs stored at -80 C that the unsorted libraries were obtained.

The specimen was PBMCs. This TCR derives from a man in his sixties with HTLV-1-associated myelopathy (HAM/TSP). The chain uses TRBV4-1 and TRBJ2-2; D unclear. As DNA, the CDR3 is TGCGCCAGCAGCCAAGCACTGGGGGAGCTGTTTTTT. Its protein is CASSQALGELFF.